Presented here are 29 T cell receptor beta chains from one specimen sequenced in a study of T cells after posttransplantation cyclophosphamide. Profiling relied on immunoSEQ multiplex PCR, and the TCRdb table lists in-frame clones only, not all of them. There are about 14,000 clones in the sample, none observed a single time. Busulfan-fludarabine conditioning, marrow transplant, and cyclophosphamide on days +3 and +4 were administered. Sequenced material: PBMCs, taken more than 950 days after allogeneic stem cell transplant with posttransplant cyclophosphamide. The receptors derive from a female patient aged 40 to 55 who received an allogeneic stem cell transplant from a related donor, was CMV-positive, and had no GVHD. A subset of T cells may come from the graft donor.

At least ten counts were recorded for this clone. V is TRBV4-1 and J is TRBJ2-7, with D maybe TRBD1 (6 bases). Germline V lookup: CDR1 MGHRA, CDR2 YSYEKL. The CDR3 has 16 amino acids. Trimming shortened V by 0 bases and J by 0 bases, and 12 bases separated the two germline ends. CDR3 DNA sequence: TGCGCCAGCAGCCAAGAGGGACACAAAAGCTCCTACGAGCAGTACTTC. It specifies CASSQEGHKSSYEQYF.

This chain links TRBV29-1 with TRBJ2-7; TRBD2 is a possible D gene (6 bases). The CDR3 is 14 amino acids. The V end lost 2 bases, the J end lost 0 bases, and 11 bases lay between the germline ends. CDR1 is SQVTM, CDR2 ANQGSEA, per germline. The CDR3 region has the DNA TGCAGCGTTGAAAAGGACGGGAGCTCCTACGAGCAGTACTTC. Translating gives CSVEKDGSSYEQYF.

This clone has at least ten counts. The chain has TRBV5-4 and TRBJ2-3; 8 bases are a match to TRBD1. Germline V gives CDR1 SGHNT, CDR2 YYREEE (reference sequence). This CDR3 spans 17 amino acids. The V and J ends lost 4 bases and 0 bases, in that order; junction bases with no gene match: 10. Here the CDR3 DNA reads TGTGCCAGCAGCCACGGACAGGGCCTACCTAGCACAGATACGCAGTATTTT. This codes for CASSHGQGLPSTDTQYF. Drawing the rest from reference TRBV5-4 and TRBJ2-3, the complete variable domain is ETGVTQSPTHLIKTRGQQVTLRCSSQSGHNTVSWYQQALGQGPQFIFQYYREEENGRGNFPPRFSGLQFPNYSSELNVNALELDDSALYLCASSHGQGLPSTDTQYFGPGTRLTVL.

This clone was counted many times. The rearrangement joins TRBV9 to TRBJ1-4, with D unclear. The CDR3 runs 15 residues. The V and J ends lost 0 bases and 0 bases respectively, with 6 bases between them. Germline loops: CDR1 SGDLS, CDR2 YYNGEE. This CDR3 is CASSVGTTTNEKLFF. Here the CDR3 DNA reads TGTGCCAGCAGCGTAGGTACTACAACTAATGAAAAACTGTTTTTT.

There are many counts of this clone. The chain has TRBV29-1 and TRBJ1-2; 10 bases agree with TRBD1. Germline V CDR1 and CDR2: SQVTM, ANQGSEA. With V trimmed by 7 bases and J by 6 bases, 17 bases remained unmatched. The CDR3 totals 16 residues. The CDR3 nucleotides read TGCAGCGCCGCAAGGGGACAGGGGCTCTCCGTAGATGGCTACACCTTC. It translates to CSAARGQGLSVDGYTF.

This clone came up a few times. CDR3 residues: CAWSARGQGGSDQPQHF. DNA of the CDR3: TGTGCCTGGAGTGCCCGAGGACAGGGAGGAAGCGATCAGCCCCAGCATTTT. The chain has TRBV30 and TRBJ1-5, with 8 bases that match TRBD1. The germline V gene has CDR1 GTSNPN and CDR2 SVGIG (reference sequence). The V gene end was trimmed by 1 base and the J gene end by 5 bases; junction bases not matched to a gene: 13. CDR3 length: 17 amino acids.

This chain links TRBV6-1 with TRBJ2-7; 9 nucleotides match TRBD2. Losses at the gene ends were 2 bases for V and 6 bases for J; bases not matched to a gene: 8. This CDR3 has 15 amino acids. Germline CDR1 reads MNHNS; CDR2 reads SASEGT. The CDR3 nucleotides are TGTGCCAGCAGTGAAATGCTAGCGGGGTACAGCGAGCAGTACTTC. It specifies CASSEMLAGYSEQYF.

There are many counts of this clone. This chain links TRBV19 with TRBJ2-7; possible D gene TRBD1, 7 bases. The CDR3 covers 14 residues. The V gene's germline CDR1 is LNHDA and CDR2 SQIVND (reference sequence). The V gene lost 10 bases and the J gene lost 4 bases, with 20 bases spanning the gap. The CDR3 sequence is CATSPAGGPYEQYF. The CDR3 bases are TGTGCCACCTCCCCGGCAGGGGGGCCGTACGAGCAGTACTTC.

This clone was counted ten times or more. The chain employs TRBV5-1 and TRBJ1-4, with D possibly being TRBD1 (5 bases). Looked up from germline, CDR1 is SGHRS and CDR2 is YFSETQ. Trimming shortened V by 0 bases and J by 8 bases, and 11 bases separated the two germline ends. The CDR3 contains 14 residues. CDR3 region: CASSLAVGHEKLFF. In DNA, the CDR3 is TGCGCCAGCAGCTTGGCCGTGGGGCACGAAAAACTGTTTTTT.

The CDR3 is CASRLAGAGEQYF. As DNA, the CDR3 is TGTGCCAGCAGGCTAGCGGGGGCGGGGGAGCAGTACTTC. The chain has TRBV6-1 and TRBJ2-5; 10 positions agree with TRBD2. Germline loops: CDR1 MNHNS, CDR2 SASEGT. This CDR3 is built from 13 residues. V lost 6 bases to trimming and J lost 11 bases; unmatched junction nucleotides: 9.

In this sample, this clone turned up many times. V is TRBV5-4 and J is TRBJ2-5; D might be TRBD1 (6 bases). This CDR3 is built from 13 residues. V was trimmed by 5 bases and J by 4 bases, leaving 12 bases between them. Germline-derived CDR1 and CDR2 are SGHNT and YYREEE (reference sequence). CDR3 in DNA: TGTGCCAGCAGTCTTGGACAGCTAGAGACCCAGTACTTC. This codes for CASSLGQLETQYF.

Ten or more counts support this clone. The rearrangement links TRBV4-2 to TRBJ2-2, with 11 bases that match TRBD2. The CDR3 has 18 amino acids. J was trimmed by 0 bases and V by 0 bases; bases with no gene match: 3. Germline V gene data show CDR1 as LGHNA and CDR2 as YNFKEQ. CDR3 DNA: TGTGCCAGCAGCCAAGATCTAGCGGGGGGCTCGAACACCGGGGAGCTGTTTTTT. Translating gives CASSQDLAGGSNTGELFF.

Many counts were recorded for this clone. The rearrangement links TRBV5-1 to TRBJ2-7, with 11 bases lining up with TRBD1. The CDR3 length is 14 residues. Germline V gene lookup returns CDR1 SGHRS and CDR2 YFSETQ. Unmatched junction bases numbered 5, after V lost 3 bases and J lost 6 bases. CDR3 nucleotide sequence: TGCGCCAGCAGCTCGGGACAGGGGGGGGGCGAGCAGTACTTC. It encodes CASSSGQGGGEQYF.

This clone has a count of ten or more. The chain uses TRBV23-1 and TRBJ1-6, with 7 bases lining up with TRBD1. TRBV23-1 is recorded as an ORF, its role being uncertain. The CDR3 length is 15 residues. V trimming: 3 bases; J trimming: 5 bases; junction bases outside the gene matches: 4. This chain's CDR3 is CASSHPDRDNSPLHF. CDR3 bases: TGCGCCAGCAGTCATCCCGACAGGGATAATTCACCCCTCCACTTT.

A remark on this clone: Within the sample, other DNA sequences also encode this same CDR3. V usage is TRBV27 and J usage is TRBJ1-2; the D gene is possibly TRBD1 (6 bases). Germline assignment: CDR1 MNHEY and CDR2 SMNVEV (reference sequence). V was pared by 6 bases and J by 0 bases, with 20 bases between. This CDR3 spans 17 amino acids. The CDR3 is CASSQRGGGGANYGYTF. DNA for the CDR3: TGTGCCAGCAGCCAAAGGGGGGGAGGGGGGGCTAACTATGGCTACACCTTC.

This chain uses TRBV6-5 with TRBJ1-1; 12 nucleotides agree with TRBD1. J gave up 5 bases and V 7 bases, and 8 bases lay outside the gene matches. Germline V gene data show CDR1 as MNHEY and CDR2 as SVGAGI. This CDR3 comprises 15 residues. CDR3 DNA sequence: TGTGCCAGCATTACGGGACAGGGGGCGGGAACTGAAGCTTTCTTT. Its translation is CASITGQGAGTEAFF.

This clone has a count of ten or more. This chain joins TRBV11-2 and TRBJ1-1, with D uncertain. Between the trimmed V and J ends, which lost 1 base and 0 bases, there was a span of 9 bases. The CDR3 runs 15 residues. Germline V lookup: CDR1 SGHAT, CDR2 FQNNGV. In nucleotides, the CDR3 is TGTGCCAGCAGCTTAGTAGAGACAATGAACACTGAAGCTTTCTTT. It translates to CASSLVETMNTEAFF. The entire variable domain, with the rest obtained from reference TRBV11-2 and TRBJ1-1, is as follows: EAGVAQSPRYKIIEKRQSVAFWCNPISGHATLYWYQQILGQGPKLLIQFQNNGVVDDSQLPKDRFSAERLKGVDSTLKIQPAKLEDSAVYLCASSLVETMNTEAFFGQGTRLTVV.

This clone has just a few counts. CDR3 protein: CASSTLQGSYGYTF. CDR3 coding DNA: TGTGCCAGCAGCACTTTACAGGGATCCTATGGCTACACCTTC. The chain employs TRBV7-9 and TRBJ1-2; possible D gene TRBD1, 6 bases. V lost 5 bases and J 4 bases, leaving 14 bases between the germline ends. Germline-derived CDR1 and CDR2 are SEHNR and FQNEAQ (reference sequence). This CDR3 comprises 14 residues.

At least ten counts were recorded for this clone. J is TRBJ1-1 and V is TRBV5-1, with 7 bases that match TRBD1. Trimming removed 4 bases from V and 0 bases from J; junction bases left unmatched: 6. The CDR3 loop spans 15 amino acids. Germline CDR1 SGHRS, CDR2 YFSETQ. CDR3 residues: CASSGRDSLNTEAFF. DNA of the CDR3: TGCGCCAGCAGCGGAAGGGACAGCTTGAACACTGAAGCTTTCTTT.

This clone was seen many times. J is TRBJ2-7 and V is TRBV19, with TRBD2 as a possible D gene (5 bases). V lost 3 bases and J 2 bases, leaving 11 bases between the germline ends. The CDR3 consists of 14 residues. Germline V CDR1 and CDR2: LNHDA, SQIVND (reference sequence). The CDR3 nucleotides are TGTGCCAGTAGTATGTCGAGAGGGCCCTACGAGCAGTACTTC. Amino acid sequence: CASSMSRGPYEQYF.

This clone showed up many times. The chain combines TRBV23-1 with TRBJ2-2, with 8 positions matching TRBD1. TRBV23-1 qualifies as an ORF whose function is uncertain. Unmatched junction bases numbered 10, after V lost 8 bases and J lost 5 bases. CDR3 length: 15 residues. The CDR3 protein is CASGMTGVQTGELFF. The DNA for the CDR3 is TGCGCCAGCGGAATGACAGGGGTTCAGACCGGGGAGCTGTTTTTT.

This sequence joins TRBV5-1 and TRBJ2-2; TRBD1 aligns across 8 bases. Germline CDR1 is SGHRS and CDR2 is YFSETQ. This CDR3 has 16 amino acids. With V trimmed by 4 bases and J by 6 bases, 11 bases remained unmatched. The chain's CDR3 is CASSVQGALASGELFF. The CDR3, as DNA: TGCGCCAGCAGCGTCCAGGGGGCCCTAGCTTCCGGGGAGCTGTTTTTT.

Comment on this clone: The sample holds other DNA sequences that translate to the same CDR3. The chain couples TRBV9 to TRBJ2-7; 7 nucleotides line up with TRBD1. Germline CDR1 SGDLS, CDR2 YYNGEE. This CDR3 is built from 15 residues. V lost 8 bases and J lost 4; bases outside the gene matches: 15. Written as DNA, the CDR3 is TGTGCCAGTAGCTTCAAACAGGGGACGGCATACGAGCAGTACTTC. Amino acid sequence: CASSFKQGTAYEQYF.

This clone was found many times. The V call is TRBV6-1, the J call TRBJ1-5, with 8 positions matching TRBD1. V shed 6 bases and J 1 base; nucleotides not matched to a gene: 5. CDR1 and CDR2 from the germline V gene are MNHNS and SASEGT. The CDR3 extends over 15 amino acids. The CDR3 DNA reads TGTGCCAGCAGGGACGCAGGGGGCAGCAATCAGCCCCAGCATTTT. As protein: CASRDAGGSNQPQHF.

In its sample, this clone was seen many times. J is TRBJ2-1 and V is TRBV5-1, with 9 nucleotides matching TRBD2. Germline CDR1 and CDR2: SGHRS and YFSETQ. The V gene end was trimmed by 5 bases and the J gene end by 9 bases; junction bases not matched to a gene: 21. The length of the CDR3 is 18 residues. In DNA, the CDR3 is TGCGCCAGCAGAATAAATCACCGAACCGGGACTAGCACGCTTGAGCAGTTCTTC. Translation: CASRINHRTGTSTLEQFF.

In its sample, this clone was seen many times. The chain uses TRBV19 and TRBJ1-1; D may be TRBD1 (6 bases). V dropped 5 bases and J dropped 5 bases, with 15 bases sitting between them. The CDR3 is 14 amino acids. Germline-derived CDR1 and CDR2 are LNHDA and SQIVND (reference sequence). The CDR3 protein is CASSVQGVGTEAFF. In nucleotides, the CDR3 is TGTGCCAGTAGTGTACAGGGAGTTGGGACTGAAGCTTTCTTT.

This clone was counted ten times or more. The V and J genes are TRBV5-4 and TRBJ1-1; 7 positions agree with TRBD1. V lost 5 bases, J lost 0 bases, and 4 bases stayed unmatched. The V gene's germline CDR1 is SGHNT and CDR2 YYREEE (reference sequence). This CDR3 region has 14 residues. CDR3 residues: CASSRGTVNTEAFF. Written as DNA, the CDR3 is TGTGCCAGCAGTCGGGGGACAGTGAACACTGAAGCTTTCTTT.

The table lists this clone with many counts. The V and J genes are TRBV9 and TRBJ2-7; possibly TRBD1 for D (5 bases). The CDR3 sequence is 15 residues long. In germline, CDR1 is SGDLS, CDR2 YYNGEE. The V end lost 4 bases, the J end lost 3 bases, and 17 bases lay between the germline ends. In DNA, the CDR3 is TGTGCCAGCAGCCCCACGGGTCCAGGGTACTACGAGCAGTACTTC. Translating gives CASSPTGPGYYEQYF.

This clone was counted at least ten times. The CDR3 spells CASRTPGQNYGYTF. The CDR3 DNA is TGTGCCAGCAGGACTCCGGGACAGAACTATGGCTACACCTTC. V is TRBV7-2 and J is TRBJ1-2; TRBD1 matches 7 bases. Germline V gives CDR1 SGHTA, CDR2 FQGNSA. Trimming cost V 6 bases and J 2 bases; bases outside gene matches: 6. The CDR3 has 14 residues.